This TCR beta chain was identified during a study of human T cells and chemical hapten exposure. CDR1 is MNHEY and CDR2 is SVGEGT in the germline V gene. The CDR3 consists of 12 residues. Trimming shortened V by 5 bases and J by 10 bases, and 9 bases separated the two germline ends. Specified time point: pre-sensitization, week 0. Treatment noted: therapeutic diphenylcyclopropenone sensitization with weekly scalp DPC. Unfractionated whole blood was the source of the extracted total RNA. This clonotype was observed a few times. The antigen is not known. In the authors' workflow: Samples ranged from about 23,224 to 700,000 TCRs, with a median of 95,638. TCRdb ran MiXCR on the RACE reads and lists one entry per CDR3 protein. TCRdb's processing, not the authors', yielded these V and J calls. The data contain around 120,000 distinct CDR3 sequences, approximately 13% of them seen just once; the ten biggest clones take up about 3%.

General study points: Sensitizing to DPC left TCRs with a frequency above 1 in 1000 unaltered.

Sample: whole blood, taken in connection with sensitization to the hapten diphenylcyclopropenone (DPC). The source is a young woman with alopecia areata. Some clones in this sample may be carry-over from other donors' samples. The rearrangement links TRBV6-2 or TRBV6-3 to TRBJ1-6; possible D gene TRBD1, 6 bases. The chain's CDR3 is CASSPGVSPLHF. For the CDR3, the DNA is TGTGCCAGCAGTCCAGGGGTCTCACCCCTCCACTTT.